Listed below are T cell receptor beta chains from one sample, sequenced in a study. Each CDR3 protein is one row after TCRdb ran MiXCR on the 5' RACE reads. The profile shows under 7,000 distinct CDR3 sequences, around 31% of them singletons. Material: naive CD4+ T cells sorted from a lymph node. These receptors all stem from a female donor with breast cancer. Both conserved end residues are part of each CDR3. The D gene is left open where the match is weak. Part of the rows lack a size; the others show once, few, many or a class for expanded clones.

TRBJ1-2,TRBD1,TRBV10-3,few,TGTGCCATCAGTGATATCACAGGGGAAGTAGGGGGCTACACCTTC,CAISDITGEVGGYTF
TRBJ2-3,NA,TRBV20-1,NA,TGCAGTGCTAGAGATACCCGGGTGAGGGGGAAAGATACGCAGTATTTT,CSARDTRVRGKDTQYF
TRBJ2-1,TRBD1,TRBV20-1,medium-sized,TGCAGTGCACCCAGGCAGGGGGACAATGAGCAGTTCTTC,CSAPRQGDNEQFF
TRBJ2-5,TRBD2,TRBV7-6,medium-sized,TGTGCCAGCACCCAGGCGGGGGAAGAGACCCAGTACTTC,CASTQAGEETQYF
TRBJ2-3,NA,TRBV6-5,NA,TGTGCCAGCAGCCAATATTCCGGGTATACGGATACGCAGTATTTT,CASSQYSGYTDTQYF
TRBJ1-1,NA,TRBV5-1,NA,TGCGCCAGCACCAGGGGCGATACGAGCACTGAAGCTTTCTTT,CASTRGDTSTEAFF
TRBJ2-5,NA,TRBV7-2,medium-sized,TGTGCCAGCAGATCTGACATCGGGGAGACCCAGTACTTC,CASRSDIGETQYF
TRBJ2-3,NA,TRBV5-4,medium-sized,TGTGCCAGCAGCTTGGCCCCGGCACGGACGGAAGATACGCAGTATTTT,CASSLAPARTEDTQYF
TRBJ2-7,NA,TRBV5-1,NA,TGCGCCAGCAGCTTGCAAGGGCAGAGCTACGAGCAGTACTTC,CASSLQGQSYEQYF
TRBJ2-1,TRBD2,TRBV5-6,NA,TGTGCCAGCAGCTTCGGGGGACTCAACGGGGGGGAGCAGTTCTTC,CASSFGGLNGGEQFF
TRBJ2-7,NA,TRBV28,few,TGTGCCAGCAGTTGGAGCAGGGACGAGCAGTACTTC,CASSWSRDEQYF
TRBJ2-4,NA,TRBV30,NA,TGTGCCTGGAATAGGGGGAACATTCAGTACTTC,CAWNRGNIQYF
TRBJ1-2,NA,TRBV9,medium-sized,TGTGCCAGCAGCGCCCGGGAGGACGGTACATATGGCTACACCTTC,CASSAREDGTYGYTF
TRBJ1-3,TRBD1,TRBV4-1,few,TGCGCCAGCGGCCTACGGACAGGGCCGTTTGGAAACACCATATATTTT,CASGLRTGPFGNTIYF
TRBJ2-1,TRBD2,TRBV5-1,NA,TGCGCCAGCAGTTTCGGGAGGGCCGACAATGAGCAGTTCTTC,CASSFGRADNEQFF
TRBJ2-2,NA,TRBV5-4,NA,TGTGCCAGCGGATCCGCTAAGCGGGCCGGGGAGCTGTTTTTT,CASGSAKRAGELFF
TRBJ1-5,NA,TRBV12-3/TRBV12-4,NA,TGTGCCAGCAGTTCCCCGTTGGGGCGGGGACAGCCCCAGCATTTT,CASSSPLGRGQPQHF
TRBJ1-1,NA,TRBV6-2/TRBV6-3,NA,TGTGCCAGCAGTTACGGCGGGGCCGGAAAGAACACTGAAGCTTTCTTT,CASSYGGAGKNTEAFF
TRBJ2-7,NA,TRBV5-1,medium-sized,TGCGCCAGCAGCTCATTAGCAGGCCCGGTGGGGGTGCAGTACTTC,CASSSLAGPVGVQYF